The entry below describes one T cell receptor (beta chain). Antigen unknown. V lost 1 base to trimming and J lost 5 bases; unmatched junction nucleotides: 9. This CDR3 region has 16 residues. CDR1 and CDR2 from the germline V gene are LGHNA and YNFKEQ. This entry comes from a study of cytomegalovirus exposure and HLA in healthy donors. PCR amplification relied on 60 Vbeta primers (plus 13 Jbeta primers). Produced via immunoSEQ multiplex PCR; TCRdb's table is partial and in-frame only. In the table there are 75,000 to 95,000 clones, around 78% of which are singletons. Findings and limits, study-wide: In vitro assays verified that a few CMV-associated chains recognized CMV antigens specifically. Researchers counted roughly 160 TCR beta chains as cytomegalovirus-associated.

The sequencing sample was made of PBMCs. The clonotype was recovered from a male donor in good health and CMV-seropositive. This chain links TRBV4-2 with TRBJ2-3; TRBD2 matches at 7 bases. The CDR3 sequence: CASSQGPRGGEDTQYF. DNA for the CDR3: TGTGCCAGCAGCCAAGGTCCCCGCGGGGGTGAAGATACGCAGTATTTT.